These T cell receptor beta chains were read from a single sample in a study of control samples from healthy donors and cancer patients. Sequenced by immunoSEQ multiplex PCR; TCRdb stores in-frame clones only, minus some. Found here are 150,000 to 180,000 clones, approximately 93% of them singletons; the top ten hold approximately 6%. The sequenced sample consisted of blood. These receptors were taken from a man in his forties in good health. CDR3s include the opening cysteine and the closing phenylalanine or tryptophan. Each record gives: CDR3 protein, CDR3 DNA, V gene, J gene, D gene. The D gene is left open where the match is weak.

CDR3: CASSLSLRGALYNEQFF
DNA: TGTGCCAGCAGCTTAAGTCTACGCGGAGCCCTATACAATGAGCAGTTCTTC
V: TRBV7-6
J: TRBJ2-1
D: NA

CDR3: CASSLSSVRAPTYEQYF
DNA: TGTGCCAGCAGCTTGAGTAGTGTCCGGGCCCCGACCTACGAGCAGTACTTC
V: TRBV7-2
J: TRBJ2-7
D: NA

CDR3: CASSPGLGEKLFF
DNA: TGTGCCAGCAGTCCGGGACTCGGGGAAAAACTGTTTTTT
V: TRBV2
J: TRBJ1-4
D: NA

CDR3: CASSYQDRVGGYTF
DNA: TGTGCCAGCAGTTACCAGGACAGGGTGGGCGGCTACACCTTC
V: TRBV6-5
J: TRBJ1-2
D: TRBD1

CDR3: CASSLRGENTEAFF
DNA: TGCGCCAGCAGCTTAAGGGGCGAGAACACTGAAGCTTTCTTT
V: TRBV5-1
J: TRBJ1-1
D: NA

CDR3: CASTPSRAGNTIYF
DNA: TGTGCCAGCACCCCTAGCAGGGCTGGAAACACCATATATTTT
V: TRBV5-5
J: TRBJ1-3
D: NA

CDR3: CATSRDMVGDREGLGPEAFF
DNA: TGTGCCACCAGCAGAGATATGGTCGGCGACAGGGAAGGACTCGGGCCTGAAGCTTTCTTT
V: TRBV15
J: TRBJ1-1
D: TRBD1

CDR3: CASSVGDLRGYEQYF
DNA: TGTGCCAGCAGCGTAGGGGACCTCAGGGGGTACGAGCAGTACTTC
V: TRBV9
J: TRBJ2-7
D: TRBD1

CDR3: CASTHPGTGGRGYTF
DNA: TGTGCCAGTACTCACCCCGGGACAGGGGGCCGTGGCTACACCTTC
V: TRBV19
J: TRBJ1-2
D: TRBD1

CDR3: CATSDAGQPIKLFF
DNA: TGTGCCACCAGTGACGCAGGACAGCCCATTAAACTGTTTTTT
V: TRBV24-1
J: TRBJ1-4
D: NA

CDR3: CASSYSRGNQPQHF
DNA: TGTGCCAGCAGTTACTCGAGAGGCAATCAGCCCCAGCATTTT
V: TRBV6-5
J: TRBJ1-5
D: NA